The entry below describes one T cell receptor beta chain. With 60 Vbeta and 13 Jbeta primers, the PCR was carried out. As handled by the study authors: The authors later counted approximately 80 million unique TCR beta chains, some 10 million of them shared. Using immunoSEQ multiplex PCR, the repertoire was profiled, and TCRdb retains in-frame clones only, with some absent. The V and J calls and clone size were taken over from that table, and D and trimming were inferred from the DNA. The table has around 130,000 clones, around 75% seen once. This sample is part of a study of cytomegalovirus exposure and HLA in healthy donors. The CDR3 loop spans 16 amino acids. The germline V gene encodes CDR1 LNHDA and CDR2 SQIVND (reference sequence). V lost 6 bases and J lost 4, with 19 bases in between.

The chain combines TRBV19 with TRBJ1-5; no reliable D call. The sequence came from a man aged 25-40 years in good health and CMV-seronegative. The material sequenced was PBMCs. The CDR3 DNA is TGTGCCAGTAGCGGAGAGGGTCTTTACCGTAATCAGCCCCAGCATTTT. Translating it yields CASSGEGLYRNQPQHF.